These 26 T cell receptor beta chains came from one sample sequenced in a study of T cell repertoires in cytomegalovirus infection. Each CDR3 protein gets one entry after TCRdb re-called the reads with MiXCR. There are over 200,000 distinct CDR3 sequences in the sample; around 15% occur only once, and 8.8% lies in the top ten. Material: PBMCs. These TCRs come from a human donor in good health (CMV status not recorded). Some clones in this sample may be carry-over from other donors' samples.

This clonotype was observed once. The CDR3 loop is CASSLSDRGRDEQYF. The DNA for the CDR3 is TGTGCCAGCAGTCTCAGCGACAGGGGGAGGGACGAGCAGTACTTC. The gene calls are TRBV28 and TRBJ2-7; 9 positions agree with TRBD1. CDR3 length: 15 residues. The germline V gene has CDR1 MDHEN and CDR2 SYDVKM. V dropped 5 bases and J dropped 5; count of bases not matched to a gene: 10. Full variable domain (remainder filled in from reference TRBV28 and TRBJ2-7): DVKVTQSSRYLVKRTGEKVFLECVQDMDHENMFWYRQDPGLGLRLIYFSYDVKMKEKGDIPEGYSVSREKKERFSLILESASTNQTSMYLCASSLSDRGRDEQYFGPGTRLTVT.

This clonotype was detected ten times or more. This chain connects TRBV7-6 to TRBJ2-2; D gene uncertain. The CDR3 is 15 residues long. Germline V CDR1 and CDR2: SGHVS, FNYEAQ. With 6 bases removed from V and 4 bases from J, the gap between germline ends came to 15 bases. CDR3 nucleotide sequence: TGTGCCAGCAGACCCCCAGCGCCGTCCACCGGGGAGCTGTTTTTT. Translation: CASRPPAPSTGELFF. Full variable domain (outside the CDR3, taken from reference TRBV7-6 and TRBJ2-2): GAGVSQSPRYKVTKRGQDVALRCDPISGHVSLYWYRQALGQGPEFLTYFNYEAQQDKSGLPNDRFSAERPEGSISTLTIQRTEQRDSAMYRCASRPPAPSTGELFFGEGSRLTVL.

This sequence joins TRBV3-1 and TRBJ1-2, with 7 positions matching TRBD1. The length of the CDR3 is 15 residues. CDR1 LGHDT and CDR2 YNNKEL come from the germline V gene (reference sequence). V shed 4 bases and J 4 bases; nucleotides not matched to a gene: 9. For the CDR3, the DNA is TGTGCCAGCAGCCCAGAGGTCGGGACAGCCTATGGCTACACCTTC. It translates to CASSPEVGTAYGYTF.

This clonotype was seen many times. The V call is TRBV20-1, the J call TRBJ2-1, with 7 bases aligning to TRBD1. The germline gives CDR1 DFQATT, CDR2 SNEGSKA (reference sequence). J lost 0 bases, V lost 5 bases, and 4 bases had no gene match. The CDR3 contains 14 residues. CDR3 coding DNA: TGCAGTGCTGCCGGACAGGACTCCTACAATGAGCAGTTCTTC. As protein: CSAAGQDSYNEQFF.

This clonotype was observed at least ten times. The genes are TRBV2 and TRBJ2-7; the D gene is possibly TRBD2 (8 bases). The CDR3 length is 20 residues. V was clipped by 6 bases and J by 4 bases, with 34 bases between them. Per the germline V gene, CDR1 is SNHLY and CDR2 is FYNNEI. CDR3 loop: CASRGQLPQLPSGSGYEQYF. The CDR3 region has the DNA TGTGCCAGCAGGGGACAGCTTCCGCAACTCCCTAGCGGGTCAGGATACGAGCAGTACTTC. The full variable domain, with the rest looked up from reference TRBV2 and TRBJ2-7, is EPEVTQTPSHQVTQMGQEVILRCVPISNHLYFYWYRQILGQKVEFLVSFYNNEISEKSEIFDDQFSVERPDGSNFTLKIRSTKLEDSAMYFCASRGQLPQLPSGSGYEQYFGPGTRLTVT.

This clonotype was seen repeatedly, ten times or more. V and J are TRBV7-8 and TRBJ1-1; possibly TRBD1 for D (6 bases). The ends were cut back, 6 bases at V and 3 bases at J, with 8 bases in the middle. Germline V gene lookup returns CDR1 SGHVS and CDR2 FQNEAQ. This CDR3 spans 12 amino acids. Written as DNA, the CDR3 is TGTGCCAGCAGGAACAGGGACACTGAAGCTTTCTTT. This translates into CASRNRDTEAFF.

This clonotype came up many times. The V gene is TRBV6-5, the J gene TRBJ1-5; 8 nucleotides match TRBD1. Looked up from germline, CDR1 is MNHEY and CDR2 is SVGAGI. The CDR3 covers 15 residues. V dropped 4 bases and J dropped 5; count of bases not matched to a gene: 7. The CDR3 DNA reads TGTGCCAGCAGTTCGACAGGGGTGGTTGATCAGCCCCAGCATTTT. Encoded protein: CASSSTGVVDQPQHF.

The CDR3, as DNA: TGTGCCAGCAGCCGAACGGCGGGAGCGGCCATAGGCGACGAGCAGTACTTC. Its translation: CASSRTAGAAIGDEQYF. V and J are TRBV14 and TRBJ2-7; 7 positions match TRBD2. The CDR3 is made up of 17 amino acids. CDR1 is SGHDN and CDR2 is FVKESK in the germline V gene. The ends lost 4 bases at V and 5 bases at J; junction bases unmatched: 17.

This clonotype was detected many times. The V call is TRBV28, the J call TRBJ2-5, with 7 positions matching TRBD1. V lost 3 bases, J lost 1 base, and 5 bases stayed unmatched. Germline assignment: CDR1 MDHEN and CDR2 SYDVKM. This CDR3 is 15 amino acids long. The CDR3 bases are TGTGCCAGCAGTTTTGGTACAGGGGCCCAAGAGACCCAGTACTTC. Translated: CASSFGTGAQETQYF.

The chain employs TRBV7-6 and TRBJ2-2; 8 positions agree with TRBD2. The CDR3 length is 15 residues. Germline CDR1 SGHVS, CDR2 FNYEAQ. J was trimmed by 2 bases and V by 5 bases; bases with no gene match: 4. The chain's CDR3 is CASSNGLANTGELFF. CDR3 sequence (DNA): TGTGCCAGCAGCAACGGACTAGCTAACACCGGGGAGCTGTTTTTT.

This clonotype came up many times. CDR3 DNA sequence: TGTGCCAGTACCCCCCAGCGGGGGGCGGAGACCCAGTACTTC. Translation: CASTPQRGAETQYF. The gene calls are TRBV19 and TRBJ2-5; 9 positions match TRBD2. J lost 5 bases, V lost 7 bases, and 8 bases had no gene match. Germline CDR1 and CDR2: LNHDA and SQIVND (reference sequence). The CDR3 loop spans 14 amino acids.

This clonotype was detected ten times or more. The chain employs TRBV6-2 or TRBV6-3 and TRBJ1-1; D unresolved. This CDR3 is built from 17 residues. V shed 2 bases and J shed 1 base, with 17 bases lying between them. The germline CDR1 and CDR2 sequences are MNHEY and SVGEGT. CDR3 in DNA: TGTGCCAGCAGTTACCTGATCCGCGGGCCGTCGAACACTGAAGCTTTCTTT. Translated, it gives CASSYLIRGPSNTEAFF.

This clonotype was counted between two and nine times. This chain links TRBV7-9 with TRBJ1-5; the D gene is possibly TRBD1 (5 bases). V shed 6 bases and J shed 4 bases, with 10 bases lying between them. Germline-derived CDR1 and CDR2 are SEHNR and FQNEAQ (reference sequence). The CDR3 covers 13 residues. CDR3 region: CASSRDANQPQHF. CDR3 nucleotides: TGTGCCAGCAGTAGGGACGCGAATCAGCCCCAGCATTTT.

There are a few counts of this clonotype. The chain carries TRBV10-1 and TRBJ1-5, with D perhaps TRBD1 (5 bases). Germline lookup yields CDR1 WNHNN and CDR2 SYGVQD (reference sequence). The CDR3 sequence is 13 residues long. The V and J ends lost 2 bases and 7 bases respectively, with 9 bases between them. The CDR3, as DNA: TGCGCCAGCAGTGAGGGGACCAAGCAGCCCCAGCATTTT. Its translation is CASSEGTKQPQHF.

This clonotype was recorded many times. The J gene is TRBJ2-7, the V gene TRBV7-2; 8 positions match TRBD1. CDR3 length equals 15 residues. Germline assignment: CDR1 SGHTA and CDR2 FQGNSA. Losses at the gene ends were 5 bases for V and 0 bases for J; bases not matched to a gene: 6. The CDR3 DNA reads TGTGCCAGCAGCCAACAGGGGGTGAGCTCCTACGAGCAGTACTTC. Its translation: CASSQQGVSSYEQYF.

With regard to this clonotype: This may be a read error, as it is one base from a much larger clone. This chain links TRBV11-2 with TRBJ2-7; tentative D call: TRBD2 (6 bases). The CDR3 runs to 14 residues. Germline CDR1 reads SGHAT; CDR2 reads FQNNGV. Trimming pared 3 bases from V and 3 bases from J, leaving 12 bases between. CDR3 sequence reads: CASSFSSAGYEQYF. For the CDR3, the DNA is TGTGCCAGCAGCTTCTCTAGCGCGGGCTACGAGCAGTACTTC. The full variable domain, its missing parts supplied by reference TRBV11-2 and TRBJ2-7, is EAGVAQSPRYKIIEKRQSVAFWCNPISGHATLYWYQQILGQGPKLLIQFQNNGVVDDSQLPKDRFSAERLKGVDSTLKIQPAKLEDSAVYLCASSFSSAGYEQYFGPGTRLTVT.

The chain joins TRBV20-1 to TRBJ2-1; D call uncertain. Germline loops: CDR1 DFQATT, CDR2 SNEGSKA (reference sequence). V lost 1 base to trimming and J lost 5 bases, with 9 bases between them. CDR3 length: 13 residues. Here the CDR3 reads CSARGFSDNEQFF. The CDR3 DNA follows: TGCAGTGCTAGAGGTTTCAGCGACAATGAGCAGTTCTTC.

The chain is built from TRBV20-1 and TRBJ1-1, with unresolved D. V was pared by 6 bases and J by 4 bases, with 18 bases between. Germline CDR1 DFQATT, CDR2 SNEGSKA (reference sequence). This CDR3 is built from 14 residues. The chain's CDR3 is CSAPRFRDGTEAFF. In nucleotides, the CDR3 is TGCAGTGCGCCGAGGTTCCGGGATGGCACTGAAGCTTTCTTT.

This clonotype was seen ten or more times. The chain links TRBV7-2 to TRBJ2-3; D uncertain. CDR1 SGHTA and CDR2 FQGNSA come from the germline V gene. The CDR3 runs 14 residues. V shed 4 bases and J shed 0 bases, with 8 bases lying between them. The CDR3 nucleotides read TGTGCCAGCAGCTCCCTTCGTAGCACAGATACGCAGTATTTT. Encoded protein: CASSSLRSTDTQYF.

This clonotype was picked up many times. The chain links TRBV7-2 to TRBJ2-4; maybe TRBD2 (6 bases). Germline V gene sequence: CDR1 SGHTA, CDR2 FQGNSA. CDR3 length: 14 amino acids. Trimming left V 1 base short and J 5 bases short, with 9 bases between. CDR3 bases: TGTGCCAGCAGCTTAGGCGGGGTCCAAAACATTCAGTACTTC. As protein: CASSLGGVQNIQYF.

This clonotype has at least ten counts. Here the CDR3 reads CASSLPGTREPQHF. The CDR3 DNA reads TGTGCCAGCAGCCTTCCCGGGACGCGGGAGCCCCAGCATTTT. This rearrangement joins TRBV7-2 to TRBJ1-5; a possible D gene is TRBD1 (5 bases). CDR3 length equals 14 residues. V was trimmed by 5 bases and J by 8 bases, leaving 16 bases between them. The germline gives CDR1 SGHTA, CDR2 FQGNSA.

DNA of the CDR3: TGCAGCGTTTCTGTAGACTATGGCTACACCTTC. Encoded protein: CSVSVDYGYTF. The chain recombines TRBV29-1 with TRBJ1-2; D unresolved. Germline loops: CDR1 SQVTM, CDR2 ANQGSEA. The CDR3 covers 11 residues. The V and J ends lost 5 bases and 3 bases respectively, with 7 bases between them.

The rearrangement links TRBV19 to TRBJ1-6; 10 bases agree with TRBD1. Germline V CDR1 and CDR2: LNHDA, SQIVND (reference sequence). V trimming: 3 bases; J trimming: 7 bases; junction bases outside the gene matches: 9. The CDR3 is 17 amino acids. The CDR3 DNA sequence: TGTGCCAGTAGTATCTTCTCGTCGGGACAGGGGAATTCACCCCTCCACTTT. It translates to CASSIFSSGQGNSPLHF.

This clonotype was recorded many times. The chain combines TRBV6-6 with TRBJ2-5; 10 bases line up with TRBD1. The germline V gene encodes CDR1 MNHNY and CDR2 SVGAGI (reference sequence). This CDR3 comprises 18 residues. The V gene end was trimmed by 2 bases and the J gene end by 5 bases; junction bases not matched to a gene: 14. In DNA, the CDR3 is TGTGCCAGCAGTTACACACTCCCCGGGACAGGGGTAGGGGAGACCCAGTACTTC. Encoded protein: CASSYTLPGTGVGETQYF.

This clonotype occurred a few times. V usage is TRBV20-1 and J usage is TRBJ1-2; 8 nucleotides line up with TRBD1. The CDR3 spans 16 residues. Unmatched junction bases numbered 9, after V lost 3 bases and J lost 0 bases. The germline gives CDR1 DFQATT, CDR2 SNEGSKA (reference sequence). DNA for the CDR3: TGCAGTGCTAGGAACCACGGACAGGGCACTAACTATGGCTACACCTTC. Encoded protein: CSARNHGQGTNYGYTF.

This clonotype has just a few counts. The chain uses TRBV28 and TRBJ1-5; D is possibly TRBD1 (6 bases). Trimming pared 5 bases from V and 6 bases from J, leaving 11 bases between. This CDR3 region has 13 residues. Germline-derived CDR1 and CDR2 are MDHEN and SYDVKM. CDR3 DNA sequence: TGTGCCAGCAGTAAACAGGGATCTCAGCCCCAGCATTTT. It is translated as CASSKQGSQPQHF.